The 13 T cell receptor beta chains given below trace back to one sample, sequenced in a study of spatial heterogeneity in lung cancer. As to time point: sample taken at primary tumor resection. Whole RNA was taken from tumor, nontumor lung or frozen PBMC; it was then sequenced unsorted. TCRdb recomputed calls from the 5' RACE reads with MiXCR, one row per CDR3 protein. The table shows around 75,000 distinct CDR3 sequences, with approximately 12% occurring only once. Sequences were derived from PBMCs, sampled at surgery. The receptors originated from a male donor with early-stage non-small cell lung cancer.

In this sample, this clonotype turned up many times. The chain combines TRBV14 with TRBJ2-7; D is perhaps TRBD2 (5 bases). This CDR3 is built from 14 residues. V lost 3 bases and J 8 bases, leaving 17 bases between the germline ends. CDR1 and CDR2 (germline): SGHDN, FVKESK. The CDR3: CASSQTMPLEQQYF. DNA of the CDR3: TGTGCCAGCAGCCAGACTATGCCTTTGGAGCAGCAGTACTTC. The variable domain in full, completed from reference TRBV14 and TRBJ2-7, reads EAGVTQFPSHSVIEKGQTVTLRCDPISGHDNLYWYRRVMGKEIKFLLHFVKESKQDESGMPNNRFLAERTGGTYSTLKVQPAELEDSGVYFCASSQTMPLEQQYFGPGTRLTVT.

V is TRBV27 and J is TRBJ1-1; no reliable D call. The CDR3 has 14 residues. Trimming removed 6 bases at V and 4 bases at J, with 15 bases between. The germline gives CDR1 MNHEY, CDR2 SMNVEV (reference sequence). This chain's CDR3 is CASRGGVLSTEAFF. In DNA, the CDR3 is TGTGCCAGCAGAGGCGGGGTGTTAAGCACTGAAGCTTTCTTT.

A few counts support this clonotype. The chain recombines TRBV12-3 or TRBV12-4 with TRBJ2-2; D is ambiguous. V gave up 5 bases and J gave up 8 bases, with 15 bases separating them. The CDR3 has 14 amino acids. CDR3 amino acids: CASSPTPSGGELFF. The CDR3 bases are TGTGCCAGCAGTCCGACACCCTCGGGTGGGGAGCTGTTTTTT.

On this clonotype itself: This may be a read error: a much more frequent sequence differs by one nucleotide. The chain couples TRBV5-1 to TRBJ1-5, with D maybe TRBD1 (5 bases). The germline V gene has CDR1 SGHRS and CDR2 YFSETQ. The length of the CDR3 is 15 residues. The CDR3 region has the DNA TGCGCCAGCAGCTTTGGGACCAATAGCAATCAGTCCCAGCATTTT. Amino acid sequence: CASSFGTNSNQSQHF.

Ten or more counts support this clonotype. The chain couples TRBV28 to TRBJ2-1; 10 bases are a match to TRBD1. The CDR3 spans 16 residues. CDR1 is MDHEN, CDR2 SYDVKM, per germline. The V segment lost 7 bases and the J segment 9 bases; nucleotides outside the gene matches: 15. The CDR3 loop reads CASIPGQGRILGEQFF. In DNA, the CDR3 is TGTGCCAGCATCCCGGGACAGGGGCGAATCCTTGGTGAGCAGTTCTTC.

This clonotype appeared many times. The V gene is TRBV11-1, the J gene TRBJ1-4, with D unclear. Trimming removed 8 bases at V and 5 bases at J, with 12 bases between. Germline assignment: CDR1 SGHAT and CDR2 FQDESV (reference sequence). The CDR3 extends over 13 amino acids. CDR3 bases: TGTGCCAGCGCGGCAGAAATCAATGAAAAACTGTTTTTT. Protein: CASAAEINEKLFF.

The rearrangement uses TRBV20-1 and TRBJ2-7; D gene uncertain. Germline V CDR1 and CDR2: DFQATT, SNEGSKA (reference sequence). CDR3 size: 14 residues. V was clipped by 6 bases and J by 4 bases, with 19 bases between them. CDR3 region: CSAPIPAEPYEQYF. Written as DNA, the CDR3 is TGCAGTGCGCCCATCCCGGCGGAACCATACGAGCAGTACTTC.

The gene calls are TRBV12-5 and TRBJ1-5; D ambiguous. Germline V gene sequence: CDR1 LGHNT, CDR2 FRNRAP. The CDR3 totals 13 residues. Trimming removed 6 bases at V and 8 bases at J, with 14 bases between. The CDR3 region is CASGLEAEKPQHF. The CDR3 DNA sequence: TGTGCTAGTGGCCTCGAGGCGGAGAAGCCCCAGCATTTT.

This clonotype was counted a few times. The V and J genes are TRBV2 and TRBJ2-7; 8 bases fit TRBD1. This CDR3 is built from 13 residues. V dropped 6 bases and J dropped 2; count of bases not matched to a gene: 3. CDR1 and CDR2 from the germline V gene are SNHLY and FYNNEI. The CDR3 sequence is CASRDRATYEQYF. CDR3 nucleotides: TGTGCCAGCAGGGACAGGGCAACCTACGAGCAGTACTTC.

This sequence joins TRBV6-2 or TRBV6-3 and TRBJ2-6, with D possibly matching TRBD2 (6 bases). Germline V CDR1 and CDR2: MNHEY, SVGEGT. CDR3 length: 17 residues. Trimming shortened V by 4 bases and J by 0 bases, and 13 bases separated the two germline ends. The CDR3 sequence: CASSSVMEGSGANVLTF. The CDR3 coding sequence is TGTGCCAGCAGTTCAGTCATGGAGGGCTCTGGGGCCAACGTCCTGACTTTC.

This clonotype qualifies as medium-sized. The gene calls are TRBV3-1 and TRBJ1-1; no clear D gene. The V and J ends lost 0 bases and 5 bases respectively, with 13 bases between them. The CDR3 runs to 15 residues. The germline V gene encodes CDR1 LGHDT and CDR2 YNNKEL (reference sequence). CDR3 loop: CASSQDLGGATEAFF. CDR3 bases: TGTGCCAGCAGCCAAGATCTCGGAGGTGCAACTGAAGCTTTCTTT.

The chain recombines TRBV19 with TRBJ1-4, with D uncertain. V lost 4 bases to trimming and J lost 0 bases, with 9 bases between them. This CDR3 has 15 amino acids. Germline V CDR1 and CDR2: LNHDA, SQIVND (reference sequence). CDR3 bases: TGTGCCAGTAGTAGGGGAAGCACAACTAATGAAAAACTGTTTTTT. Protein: CASSRGSTTNEKLFF.

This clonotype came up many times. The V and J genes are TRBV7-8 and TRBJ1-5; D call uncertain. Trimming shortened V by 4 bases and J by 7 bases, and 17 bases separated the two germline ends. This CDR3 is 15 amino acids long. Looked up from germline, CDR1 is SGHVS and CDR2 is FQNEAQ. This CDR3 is CASSSRTADWQPQHF. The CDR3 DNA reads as TGTGCCAGCAGCTCCCGGACTGCTGACTGGCAGCCCCAGCATTTT.